This TCR beta chain originates from a study of PD-L1 blockade in urothelial cancer. Across the study: In the patient group, about 90% of the roughly 29 were males with bladder-origin urothelial cancer.

After removal of 4 bases from V and 4 bases from J, the junction contained 7 bases not matched to a gene. The CDR3 has 14 amino acids. Looked up from germline, CDR1 is SGHRS and CDR2 is YFSETQ. Generated by immunoSEQ multiplex PCR, the TCRdb table keeps only in-frame clones and is missing some. The sample yields 60,000 to 70,000 clones, about four fifths seen once. The sample's time point: pretreatment peripheral blood. J is TRBJ1-1 and V is TRBV5-1; 7 positions match TRBD1. The TCR originated in an older man with urothelial cancer. The input for sequencing was PBMCs, taken around atezolizumab (anti-PD-L1) treatment. The CDR3: CASSPRQGSTEAFF. Written as DNA, the CDR3 is TGCGCCAGCAGCCCTCGACAGGGATCCACTGAAGCTTTCTTT.